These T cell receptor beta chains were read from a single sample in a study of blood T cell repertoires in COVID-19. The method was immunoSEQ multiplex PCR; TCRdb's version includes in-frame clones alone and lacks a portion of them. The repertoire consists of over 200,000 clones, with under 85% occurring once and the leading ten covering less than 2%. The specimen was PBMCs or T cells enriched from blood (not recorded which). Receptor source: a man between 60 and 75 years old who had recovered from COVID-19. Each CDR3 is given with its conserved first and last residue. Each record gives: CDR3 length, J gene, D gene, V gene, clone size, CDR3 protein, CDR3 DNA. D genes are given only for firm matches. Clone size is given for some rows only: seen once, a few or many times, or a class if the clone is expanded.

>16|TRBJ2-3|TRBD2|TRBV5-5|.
CASSQGLAGGIDTQYF
TGTGCCAGCAGCCAGGGACTAGCGGGGGGGATAGATACGCAGTATTTT
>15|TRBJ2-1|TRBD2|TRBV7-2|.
CASSGESGGWSEQFF
TGTGCCAGCAGCGGTGAGAGCGGGGGGTGGAGTGAGCAGTTCTTC
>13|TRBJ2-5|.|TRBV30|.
CAWKRGTEGTQYF
TGTGCCTGGAAAAGAGGTACCGAGGGGACCCAGTACTTC
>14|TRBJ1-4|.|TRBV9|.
CASSKDSNTEKLFF
TGTGCCAGCAGCAAGGACAGTAATACTGAAAAACTGTTTTTT
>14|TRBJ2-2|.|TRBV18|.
CASSQSGNTGELFF
TGTGCCAGCTCACAAAGCGGAAACACCGGGGAGCTGTTTTTT
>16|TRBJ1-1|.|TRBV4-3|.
CASSQGPGGRNTEAFF
TGCGCCAGCAGCCAGGGTCCGGGGGGCAGGAACACTGAAGCTTTCTTT
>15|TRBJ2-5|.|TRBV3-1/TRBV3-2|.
CASSQGRVGRETQYF
TGTGCCAGCAGCCAAGGAAGGGTGGGGCGGGAGACCCAGTACTTC
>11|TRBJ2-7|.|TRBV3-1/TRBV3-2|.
CASSQVNEQYF
TGTGCCAGCAGCCAAGTAAACGAGCAGTACTTC
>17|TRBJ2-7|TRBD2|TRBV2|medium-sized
CASSEDQTSGGSYEQYF
TGTGCCAGCAGTGAAGACCAGACTAGCGGGGGCTCCTACGAGCAGTACTTC
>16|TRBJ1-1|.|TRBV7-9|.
CASSFTPGEGETEAFF
TGTGCCAGCAGCTTCACCCCGGGGGAAGGAGAGACTGAAGCTTTCTTT
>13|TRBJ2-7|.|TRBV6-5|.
CASSPGGPYEQYF
TGTGCCAGCAGCCCGGGGGGCCCCTACGAGCAGTACTTC
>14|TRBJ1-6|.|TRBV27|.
CASSLGGGNSPLHF
TGTGCCAGCAGTCTCGGGGGGGGAAATTCACCCCTCCACTTT
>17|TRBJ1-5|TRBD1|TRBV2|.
CASSPNFRDRGLQPQHF
TGTGCCAGCAGCCCAAACTTCCGGGACAGGGGGCTTCAGCCCCAGCATTTT
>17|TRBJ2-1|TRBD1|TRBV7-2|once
CASSLVSGQNSYNEQFF
TGTGCCAGCAGCTTAGTTTCGGGACAGAACTCCTACAATGAGCAGTTCTTC
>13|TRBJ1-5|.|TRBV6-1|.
CASSEFNSQPQHF
TGTGCCAGCAGTGAATTTAACAGTCAGCCCCAGCATTTT
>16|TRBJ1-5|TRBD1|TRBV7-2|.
CASSLVGTDSNQPQHF
TGTGCCAGCAGCTTAGTGGGGACAGATAGCAATCAGCCCCAGCATTTT
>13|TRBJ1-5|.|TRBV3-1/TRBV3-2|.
CASSQDFDRAQHF
TGTGCCAGCAGCCAAGATTTCGATCGAGCCCAGCATTTT
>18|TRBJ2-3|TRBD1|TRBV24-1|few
CATSGPGQGLGNSDTQYF
TGTGCCACCAGTGGGCCGGGACAGGGGTTGGGTAACTCTGATACGCAGTATTTT
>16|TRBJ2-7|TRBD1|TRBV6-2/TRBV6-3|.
CASSPWPGQRGYEQYF
TGTGCCAGCAGTCCCTGGCCGGGACAGAGAGGCTACGAGCAGTACTTC
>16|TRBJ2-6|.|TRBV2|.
CASRETARTWANVLTF
TGTGCCAGCAGGGAGACAGCTCGAACTTGGGCCAACGTCCTGACTTTC
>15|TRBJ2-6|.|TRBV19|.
CASTRQFSGANVLTF
TGTGCCAGTACCAGACAGTTCTCTGGGGCCAACGTCCTGACTTTC
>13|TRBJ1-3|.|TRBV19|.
CASRKTAGNTIYF
TGTGCCAGTAGGAAGACAGCGGGAAACACCATATATTTT
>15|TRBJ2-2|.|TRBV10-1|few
CASSEARAGNGELFF
TGCGCCAGCAGTGAGGCCAGGGCGGGGAACGGGGAGCTGTTTTTT
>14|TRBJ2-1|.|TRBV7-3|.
CASSAITRGDEQFF
TGTGCCAGCAGCGCAATAACTAGAGGCGATGAGCAGTTCTTC
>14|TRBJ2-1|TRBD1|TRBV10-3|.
CALRSGQGAGEQFF
TGTGCCCTCAGGTCGGGACAGGGGGCTGGTGAGCAGTTCTTC
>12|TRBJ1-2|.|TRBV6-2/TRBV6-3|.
CASSITGYGYTF
TGTGCCAGCAGTATAACAGGCTATGGCTACACCTTC
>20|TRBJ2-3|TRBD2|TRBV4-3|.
CASSQDRADLLSGGIDTQYF
TGCGCCAGCAGCCAAGATAGGGCGGATTTATTGAGCGGGGGGATAGATACGCAGTATTTT
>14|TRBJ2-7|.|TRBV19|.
CASSFGGTSYEQYF
TGTGCCAGTAGTTTTGGGGGGACCTCCTACGAGCAGTACTTC
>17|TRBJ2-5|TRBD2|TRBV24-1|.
CGGRTSGGADLQETQYF
TGTGGAGGGAGGACTAGCGGGGGGGCGGACCTCCAAGAGACCCAGTACTTC
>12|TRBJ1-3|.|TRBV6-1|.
CASSEQGNTIYF
TGTGCCAGCAGTGAGCAGGGAAACACCATATATTTT
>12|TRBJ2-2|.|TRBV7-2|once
CASSFTVGELFF
TGTGCCAGCAGCTTTACGGTCGGGGAGCTGTTTTTT
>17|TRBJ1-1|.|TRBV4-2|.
CASSQDRGQARYTEAFF
TGTGCCAGCAGCCAAGATCGCGGGCAGGCGCGTTACACTGAAGCTTTCTTT
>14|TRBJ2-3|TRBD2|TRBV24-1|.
CATSPSGGTDTQYF
TGTGCCACCAGCCCTAGCGGGGGCACAGATACGCAGTATTTT
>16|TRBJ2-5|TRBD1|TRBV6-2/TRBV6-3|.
CASSRQGMGSQETQYF
TGTGCCAGCAGTAGACAGGGGATGGGTTCCCAAGAGACCCAGTACTTC
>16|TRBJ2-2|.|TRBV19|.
CASSIGRILIGGELFF
TGTGCCAGTAGTATTGGCAGGATCCTTATCGGCGGGGAGCTGTTTTTT
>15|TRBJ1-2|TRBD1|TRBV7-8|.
CASSLAATGVDGYTF
TGTGCCAGCAGCTTAGCGGCAACAGGGGTGGATGGCTACACCTTC
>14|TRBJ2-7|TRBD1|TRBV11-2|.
CASSPGTVSYEQYF
TGTGCCAGCAGCCCGGGGACAGTCTCCTACGAGCAGTACTTC
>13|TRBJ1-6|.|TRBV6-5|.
CASSYSSNSPLHF
TGTGCCAGCAGTTACTCCTCTAATTCACCCCTCCACTTT
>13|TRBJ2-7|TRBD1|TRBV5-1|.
CASRRDREYEQYF
TGCGCCAGCCGCCGGGACAGGGAGTACGAGCAGTACTTC
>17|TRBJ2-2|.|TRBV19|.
CASSISLSAGNTGELFF
TGTGCCAGTAGTATATCCCTTTCGGCAGGGAACACCGGGGAGCTGTTTTTT
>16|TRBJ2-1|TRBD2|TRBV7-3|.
CASSSSSGGPYNEQFF
TGTGCCAGCAGCTCCTCTAGCGGGGGGCCCTACAATGAGCAGTTCTTC
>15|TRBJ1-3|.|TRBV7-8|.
CASSLQGSPGNTIYF
TGTGCCAGCAGCTTGCAGGGGAGTCCTGGAAACACCATATATTTT
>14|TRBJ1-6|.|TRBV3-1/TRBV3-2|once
CASSPTGPNSPLHF
TGTGCCAGCAGTCCGACAGGCCCTAATTCACCCCTCCACTTT
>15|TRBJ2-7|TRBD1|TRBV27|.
CASSSPGTGDYEQYF
TGTGCCAGCAGTTCGCCCGGGACAGGGGACTACGAGCAGTACTTC
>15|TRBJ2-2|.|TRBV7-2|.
CASSFSRGATGELFF
TGTGCCAGCAGCTTCTCTCGGGGGGCCACCGGGGAGCTGTTTTTT
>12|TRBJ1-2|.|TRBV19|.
CASREGEGGYTF
TGTGCCAGTAGAGAGGGGGAGGGTGGCTACACCTTC
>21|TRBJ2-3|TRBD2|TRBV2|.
CASSVPPGLAGAWLRGDTQYF
TGTGCCAGCAGTGTACCCCCGGGACTAGCGGGGGCCTGGCTTCGGGGGGATACGCAGTATTTT
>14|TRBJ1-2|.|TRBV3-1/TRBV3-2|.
CASSQSVRGRGYTF
TGTGCCAGCAGCCAATCGGTAAGGGGTCGTGGCTACACCTTC